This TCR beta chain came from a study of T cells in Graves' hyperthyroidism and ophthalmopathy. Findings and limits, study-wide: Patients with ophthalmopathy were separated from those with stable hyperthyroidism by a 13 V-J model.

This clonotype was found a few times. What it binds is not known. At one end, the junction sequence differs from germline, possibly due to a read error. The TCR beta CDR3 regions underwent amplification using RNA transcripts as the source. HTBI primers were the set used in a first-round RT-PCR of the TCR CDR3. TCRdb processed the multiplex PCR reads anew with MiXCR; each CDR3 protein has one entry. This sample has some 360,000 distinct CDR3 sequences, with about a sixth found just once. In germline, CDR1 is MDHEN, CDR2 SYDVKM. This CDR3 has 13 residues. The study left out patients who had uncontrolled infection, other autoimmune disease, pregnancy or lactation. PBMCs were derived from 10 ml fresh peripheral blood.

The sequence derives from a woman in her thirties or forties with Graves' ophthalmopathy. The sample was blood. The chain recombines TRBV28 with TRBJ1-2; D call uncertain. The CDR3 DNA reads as TGTGCCAGCAGCTGTCCGTCCGGAGGTGGCTACTCCTTC. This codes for CASSCPSGGGYSF.